This is a list of T cell receptor beta chains from one sample in a study of chemoradiotherapy in HPV16-positive cancers. The data were produced by immunoSEQ multiplex PCR, yet TCRdb's version contains in-frame clones alone and is incomplete. The sample consists of about 23,000 clones, roughly 90% of them appearing once. The source material was blood, sampled from a patient who underwent chemoradiotherapy. These receptors came from a human donor with HPV-associated anogenital cancer. CDR3s include the opening cysteine and the closing phenylalanine or tryptophan. The D gene is left open where the match is weak. Clone sizes are given selectively: once, few, many, or a class where the clone is expanded.

V gene: TRBV6-5
clone size: NA
D gene: TRBD1
J gene: TRBJ1-5
CDR3 DNA: TGTGCCAGATCCCGGGACAGGGGCAATCAGCCCCAGCATTTT
CDR3 protein: CARSRDRGNQPQHF

V gene: TRBV2
clone size: NA
D gene: NA
J gene: TRBJ2-7
CDR3 DNA: TGTGCCAGCAACCTGGGGGAAATCTACGAGCAGTACTTC
CDR3 protein: CASNLGEIYEQYF

V gene: TRBV7-8
clone size: NA
D gene: TRBD1
J gene: TRBJ1-2
CDR3 DNA: TGTGCCAGCAGCTGGGGGACAGGGGGTAACTATGGCTACACCTTC
CDR3 protein: CASSWGTGGNYGYTF

V gene: TRBV29-1
clone size: NA
D gene: NA
J gene: TRBJ1-5
CDR3 DNA: TGCAGCGTTATTTTTGGAGGGGACCCTAACAATCAGCCCCAGCATTTT
CDR3 protein: CSVIFGGDPNNQPQHF

V gene: TRBV10-1
clone size: NA
D gene: TRBD2
J gene: TRBJ2-1
CDR3 DNA: TGCGCCAGCAGCGACGAACTAGCGGGGGAGCAGTTCTTC
CDR3 protein: CASSDELAGEQFF

V gene: TRBV30
clone size: NA
D gene: NA
J gene: TRBJ2-6
CDR3 DNA: TGTGCCTGGACCACGGGGTTACGCTCTGGGGCCAACGTCCTGACTTTC
CDR3 protein: CAWTTGLRSGANVLTF

V gene: TRBV9
clone size: NA
D gene: TRBD2
J gene: TRBJ2-1
CDR3 DNA: TGTGCCAGCAGCGCGAGACCGACTAGCGGGGGGCCCTACAATGAGCAGTTCTTC
CDR3 protein: CASSARPTSGGPYNEQFF

V gene: TRBV5-1
clone size: once
D gene: TRBD1
J gene: TRBJ1-1
CDR3 DNA: TGCGCCAGCAGCATACAGGGGGCGACGAACACTGAAGCTTTCTTT
CDR3 protein: CASSIQGATNTEAFF

V gene: TRBV7-8
clone size: NA
D gene: TRBD2
J gene: TRBJ2-3
CDR3 DNA: TGTGCCAGCACTCGGGGGGGCCCCACAGATACGCAGTATTTT
CDR3 protein: CASTRGGPTDTQYF

V gene: TRBV7-8
clone size: NA
D gene: NA
J gene: TRBJ1-1
CDR3 DNA: TGTGCCAGCAGCTGGGGGGACCTATCGAACACTGAAGCTTTCTTT
CDR3 protein: CASSWGDLSNTEAFF

V gene: TRBV14
clone size: NA
D gene: NA
J gene: TRBJ2-1
CDR3 DNA: TGTGCCAGCAGCCAAGTACGGTCCTACAATGAGCAGTTCTTC
CDR3 protein: CASSQVRSYNEQFF

V gene: TRBV5-1
clone size: NA
D gene: NA
J gene: TRBJ2-1
CDR3 DNA: TGCGCCAGCAGCTTGGAGGGCAGGGGCAGAAGTGAGCAGTTCTTC
CDR3 protein: CASSLEGRGRSEQFF

V gene: TRBV10-2
clone size: NA
D gene: TRBD1
J gene: TRBJ1-5
CDR3 DNA: TGCGCCAGCAGTCCCGACAGGGGAAGGGATCAGCCCCAGCATTTT
CDR3 protein: CASSPDRGRDQPQHF

V gene: TRBV14
clone size: NA
D gene: NA
J gene: TRBJ1-4
CDR3 DNA: TGTGCCAGCAGCCCCATAGAACCATTCTCAACTAATGAAAAACTGTTTTTT
CDR3 protein: CASSPIEPFSTNEKLFF

V gene: TRBV28
clone size: NA
D gene: TRBD1
J gene: TRBJ2-2
CDR3 DNA: TGTGCCAGCAGGCCGACAGGGGGACCTACCGGGGAGCTGTTTTTT
CDR3 protein: CASRPTGGPTGELFF

V gene: TRBV2
clone size: NA
D gene: TRBD2
J gene: TRBJ2-2
CDR3 DNA: TGTGCCACCGCTAGCGGGGGGGCAACCGGGGAGCTGTTTTTT
CDR3 protein: CATASGGATGELFF

V gene: TRBV19
clone size: NA
D gene: TRBD2
J gene: TRBJ2-4
CDR3 DNA: TGTGCCAGTAGTATTCGAAGCGGGGACATTCAGTACTTC
CDR3 protein: CASSIRSGDIQYF

V gene: TRBV2
clone size: NA
D gene: TRBD1
J gene: TRBJ2-7
CDR3 DNA: TGTGCCAGCACCCTAAAGTCCGGGACAGGGGTAAGCGAGCAGTACTTC
CDR3 protein: CASTLKSGTGVSEQYF

V gene: TRBV6-5
clone size: NA
D gene: TRBD1
J gene: TRBJ1-2
CDR3 DNA: TGTGCCAGCAGTTACTCCACACCTACAGGGGGCGGTGGCTACACCTTC
CDR3 protein: CASSYSTPTGGGGYTF

V gene: TRBV5-6
clone size: NA
D gene: NA
J gene: TRBJ2-2
CDR3 DNA: TGTGCCAGCAGCTTGGCGGGGGACAGTAACACCGGGGAGCTGTTTTTT
CDR3 protein: CASSLAGDSNTGELFF

V gene: TRBV2
clone size: NA
D gene: TRBD1
J gene: TRBJ2-5
CDR3 DNA: TGTGCCAGCAAACTAGGGACAGGGCAAGAGACCCAGTACTTC
CDR3 protein: CASKLGTGQETQYF

V gene: TRBV19
clone size: NA
D gene: TRBD2
J gene: TRBJ2-7
CDR3 DNA: TGTGCCAGTAGTAGCGCTGGCGGGGGATCGTCCTACGAGCAGTACTTC
CDR3 protein: CASSSAGGGSSYEQYF

V gene: TRBV5-1
clone size: NA
D gene: TRBD1
J gene: TRBJ2-5
CDR3 DNA: TGCGCCAGCAGCTCCATCCCCCCGACAGGGGATGTCCAAGAGACCCAGTACTTC
CDR3 protein: CASSSIPPTGDVQETQYF

V gene: TRBV7-9
clone size: NA
D gene: NA
J gene: TRBJ1-4
CDR3 DNA: TGTGCCAGCAGCTTACATAGGGGAGCTAATGAAAAACTGTTTTTT
CDR3 protein: CASSLHRGANEKLFF

V gene: TRBV7-9
clone size: once
D gene: TRBD1
J gene: TRBJ2-1
CDR3 DNA: TGTGCCAGCAACTCAGGGGGCCACAATGAGCAGTTCTTC
CDR3 protein: CASNSGGHNEQFF

V gene: TRBV9
clone size: NA
D gene: NA
J gene: TRBJ1-6
CDR3 DNA: TGTGCCAGCAGCGTAGATCCCGGCAGGGAGGGCAGGTCCTATAATTCACCCCTCCACTTT
CDR3 protein: CASSVDPGREGRSYNSPLHF

V gene: TRBV15
clone size: NA
D gene: TRBD1
J gene: TRBJ1-3
CDR3 DNA: TGTGCCACCAGCAGAGATCAGGGGGGGTTCAGCTCTGGAAACACCATATATTTT
CDR3 protein: CATSRDQGGFSSGNTIYF

V gene: TRBV14
clone size: few
D gene: NA
J gene: TRBJ1-2
CDR3 DNA: TGTGCCAGCAGCCAAGTTCGCGGGGGAAATGGCTACACCTTC
CDR3 protein: CASSQVRGGNGYTF

V gene: TRBV5-5
clone size: NA
D gene: TRBD1
J gene: TRBJ1-6
CDR3 DNA: TGTGCCAGCACGCAAAGACAGGGTTTTAATTCACCCCTCCACTTT
CDR3 protein: CASTQRQGFNSPLHF

V gene: TRBV28
clone size: NA
D gene: TRBD2
J gene: TRBJ2-7
CDR3 DNA: TGTGCCAGCAGTTTGGGGGGGGACTACGAGCAGTACTTC
CDR3 protein: CASSLGGDYEQYF

V gene: TRBV18
clone size: NA
D gene: TRBD1
J gene: TRBJ2-1
CDR3 DNA: TGTGCCAGCTCACCTGGGACAGGAGGGCGGATGTACAATGAGCAGTTCTTC
CDR3 protein: CASSPGTGGRMYNEQFF

V gene: TRBV6-1
clone size: NA
D gene: NA
J gene: TRBJ2-7
CDR3 DNA: TGTGCCAGCAGTGCCAACAGGGTTCAGGACGAGCAGTACTTC
CDR3 protein: CASSANRVQDEQYF

V gene: TRBV6-5
clone size: NA
D gene: NA
J gene: TRBJ1-2
CDR3 DNA: TGTGCCAGCAGTTACTCGCCAGGGGTAGCACTGGGAAGCTACACCTTC
CDR3 protein: CASSYSPGVALGSYTF

V gene: TRBV9
clone size: NA
D gene: NA
J gene: TRBJ1-2
CDR3 DNA: TGTGCCAGCAGCGGGGGTGGGTATGGCTACACCTTC
CDR3 protein: CASSGGGYGYTF

V gene: TRBV7-8
clone size: NA
D gene: TRBD2
J gene: TRBJ2-6
CDR3 DNA: TGTGCCAGCAGCTTCGGGACTAGCGGGTTTCGGGGGGCCAACGTCCTGACTTTC
CDR3 protein: CASSFGTSGFRGANVLTF

V gene: TRBV6-1
clone size: once
D gene: TRBD1
J gene: TRBJ1-3
CDR3 DNA: TGTGCCAGCAGCCGGACAGGTGCCGGAAACACCATATATTTT
CDR3 protein: CASSRTGAGNTIYF

V gene: TRBV7-3
clone size: NA
D gene: TRBD1
J gene: TRBJ1-2
CDR3 DNA: TGTGCCAGCCCCGACTCCCGGGACAGGGACTATGGCTACACCTTC
CDR3 protein: CASPDSRDRDYGYTF

V gene: TRBV9
clone size: NA
D gene: NA
J gene: TRBJ2-2
CDR3 DNA: TGTGCCAGCAGCGTAGGACAGAATGCAAACACCGGGGAGCTGTTTTTT
CDR3 protein: CASSVGQNANTGELFF

V gene: TRBV9
clone size: NA
D gene: TRBD2
J gene: TRBJ2-5
CDR3 DNA: TGTGCCAGCAGCGTGGGTAGCGGGGGGGCTGGGGAAGAGACCCAGTACTTC
CDR3 protein: CASSVGSGGAGEETQYF

V gene: TRBV6-5
clone size: once
D gene: NA
J gene: TRBJ1-2
CDR3 DNA: TGTGCCAGCAGTTACTCATTAGGCGGATGGGGAGGCTACACCTTC
CDR3 protein: CASSYSLGGWGGYTF

V gene: TRBV7-9
clone size: NA
D gene: NA
J gene: TRBJ2-1
CDR3 DNA: TGTGCCAGCAGCCCAAAACAGGGTTACAATGAGCAGTTCTTC
CDR3 protein: CASSPKQGYNEQFF

V gene: TRBV19
clone size: NA
D gene: NA
J gene: TRBJ2-6
CDR3 DNA: TGTGCCAGTAGTATAGGGGCGTACTCTGGGGCCAACGTCCTGACTTTC
CDR3 protein: CASSIGAYSGANVLTF

V gene: TRBV30
clone size: NA
D gene: NA
J gene: TRBJ2-2
CDR3 DNA: TGTGCCTGGAGTCCCCGGGCCACCTCCGGGGAGCTGTTTTTT
CDR3 protein: CAWSPRATSGELFF

V gene: TRBV19
clone size: NA
D gene: NA
J gene: TRBJ2-2
CDR3 DNA: TGTGCCAGTAGTATTCGGGTCGGGGAGCTGTTTTTT
CDR3 protein: CASSIRVGELFF

V gene: TRBV19
clone size: NA
D gene: NA
J gene: TRBJ2-3
CDR3 DNA: TGTGCCAGTAGACTCAGTACTAGCACAGATACGCAGTATTTT
CDR3 protein: CASRLSTSTDTQYF

V gene: TRBV11-2
clone size: NA
D gene: NA
J gene: TRBJ1-2
CDR3 DNA: TGTGCCAGCAGCTTAGGGACACTGAACTATGGCTACACCTTC
CDR3 protein: CASSLGTLNYGYTF

V gene: TRBV7-2
clone size: NA
D gene: NA
J gene: TRBJ2-2
CDR3 DNA: TGTGCCAGCAGCTGGACTAAAAGGAAGGGATCTACCGGGGAGCTGTTTTTT
CDR3 protein: CASSWTKRKGSTGELFF

V gene: TRBV5-6
clone size: NA
D gene: NA
J gene: TRBJ1-5
CDR3 DNA: TGTGCCAGCAGCCGGACGGGGGCGGAAAGCAATCAGCCCCAGCATTTT
CDR3 protein: CASSRTGAESNQPQHF

V gene: TRBV28
clone size: NA
D gene: NA
J gene: TRBJ1-2
CDR3 DNA: TGTGCCAGCAGTTTGGGGCTTGGGCCCCAAGGTTACACCTTC
CDR3 protein: CASSLGLGPQGYTF

V gene: TRBV18
clone size: NA
D gene: TRBD2
J gene: TRBJ2-3
CDR3 DNA: TGTGCCAGCTCACCCCGGCTAGCGGGGGCCGTCACAGATACGCAGTATTTT
CDR3 protein: CASSPRLAGAVTDTQYF

V gene: TRBV18
clone size: NA
D gene: NA
J gene: TRBJ2-7
CDR3 DNA: TGTGCCAGCTCACCCCAGGAGAACTCCTACGAGCAGTACTTC
CDR3 protein: CASSPQENSYEQYF

V gene: TRBV30
clone size: NA
D gene: TRBD2
J gene: TRBJ2-1
CDR3 DNA: TGTGCCTGGAGTGGTAGCGGGGTCAATGAGCAGTTCTTC
CDR3 protein: CAWSGSGVNEQFF